This T cell receptor beta chain was recorded in a study of blood T cell repertoires in COVID-19. Study information: Sites across the United States, Italy and Spain contributed samples from acute and convalescent COVID-19.

Study processing details: Amplification of reference gene primers provided the estimated nucleated cell counts. The repertoire was sequenced with immunoSEQ multiplex PCR; TCRdb's copy has only in-frame clones and lacks some. V and J calls and clone size are as listed in that table; D and trimming were resolved from the DNA. Of 250,000 to 400,000 clones in the sample, about 88% are singletons; the top ten hold around 2.7%. Participants were aged 18 to 89 years, lived in roughly 23 US areas, and enrolled virtually. Participants had their cohort set by participant-reported clinical history. CDR1 LNHNV and CDR2 YYDKDF come from the germline V gene (reference sequence). The CDR3 has 13 residues. Trimming stripped 3 bases from V and 7 bases from J, with 9 bases between.

The TCR sequence derives from a man aged 60 to 69 who had recovered from COVID-19. The sample consisted of PBMCs or T cells enriched from blood (not recorded which). V is TRBV15 and J is TRBJ1-4; D may be TRBD1 (5 bases). The DNA of the CDR3 is TGTGCCACCAGCAGGGTGGGGGGTGAAAAACTGTTTTTT. Protein: CATSRVGGEKLFF.